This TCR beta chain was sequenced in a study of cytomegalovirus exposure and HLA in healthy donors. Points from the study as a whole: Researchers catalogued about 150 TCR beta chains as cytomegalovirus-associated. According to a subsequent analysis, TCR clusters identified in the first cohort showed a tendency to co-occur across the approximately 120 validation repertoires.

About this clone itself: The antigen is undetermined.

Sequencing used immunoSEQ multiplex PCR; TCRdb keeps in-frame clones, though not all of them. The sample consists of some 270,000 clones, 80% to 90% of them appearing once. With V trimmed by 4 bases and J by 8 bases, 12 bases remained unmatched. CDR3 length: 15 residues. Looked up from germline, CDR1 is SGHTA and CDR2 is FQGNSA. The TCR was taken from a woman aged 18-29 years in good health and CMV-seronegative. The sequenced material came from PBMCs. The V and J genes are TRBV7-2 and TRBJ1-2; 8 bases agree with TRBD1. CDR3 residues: CASSYLQQGAGGYTF. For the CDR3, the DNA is TGTGCCAGCAGCTACCTCCAGCAGGGGGCCGGCGGCTACACCTTC.